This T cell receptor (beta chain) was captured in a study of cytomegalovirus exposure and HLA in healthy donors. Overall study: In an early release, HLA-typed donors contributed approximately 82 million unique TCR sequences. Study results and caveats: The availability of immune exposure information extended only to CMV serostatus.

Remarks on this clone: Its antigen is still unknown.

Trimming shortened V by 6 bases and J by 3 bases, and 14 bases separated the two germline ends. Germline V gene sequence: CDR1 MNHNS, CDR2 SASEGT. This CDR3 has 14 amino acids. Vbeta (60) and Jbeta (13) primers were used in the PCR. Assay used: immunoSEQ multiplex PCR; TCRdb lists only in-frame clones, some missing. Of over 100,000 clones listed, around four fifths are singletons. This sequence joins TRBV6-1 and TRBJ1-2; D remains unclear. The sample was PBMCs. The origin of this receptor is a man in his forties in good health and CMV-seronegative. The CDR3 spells CASSQERRDYGYTF. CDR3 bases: TGTGCCAGCAGCCAGGAGCGGAGGGACTATGGCTACACCTTC.